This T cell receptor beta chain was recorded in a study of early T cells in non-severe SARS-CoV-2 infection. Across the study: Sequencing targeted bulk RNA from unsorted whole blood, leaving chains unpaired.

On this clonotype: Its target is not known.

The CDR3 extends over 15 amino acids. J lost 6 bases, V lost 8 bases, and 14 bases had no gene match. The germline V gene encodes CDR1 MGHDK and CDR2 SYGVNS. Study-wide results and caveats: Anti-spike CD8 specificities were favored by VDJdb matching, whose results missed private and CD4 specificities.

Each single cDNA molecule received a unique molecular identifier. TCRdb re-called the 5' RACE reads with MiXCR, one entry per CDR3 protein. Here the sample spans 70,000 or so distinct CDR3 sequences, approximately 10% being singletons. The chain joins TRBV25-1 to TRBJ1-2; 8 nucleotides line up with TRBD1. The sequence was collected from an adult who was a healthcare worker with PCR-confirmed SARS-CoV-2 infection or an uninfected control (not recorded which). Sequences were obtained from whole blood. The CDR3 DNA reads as TGTGCCAGCGCGCCAGCCGGACAGGGTAGCCATGGCTACACCTTC. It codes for CASAPAGQGSHGYTF.